Included here is one T cell receptor beta chain sequence, with context. Its specificity is not known. Libraries were prepared by immunoSEQ multiplex PCR; TCRdb keeps only in-frame clonotypes and omits some of them. Among some 150,000 clones listed, under 95% were seen once. The record originates from a study of T cell responses to AZD1222 COVID-19 vaccine. General observations from the study: Spike-specific TCR breadth rose after two AZD1222 doses, and depth rose as well. Just 6 or 7 people given AZD1222 tested seropositive at baseline. Spike-wide vaccine-associated CD4 TCRs dominated at 160-218 and 743-854.

The germline V gene has CDR1 MGHRA and CDR2 YSYEKL. CDR3 size: 16 residues. The V end was cut by 4 bases, the J end by 0 bases, with 13 bases between. V gene TRBV4-1 combines with J gene TRBJ1-3; D unclear. The origin of this receptor is an adult in good health. This material consisted of peripheral blood, taken on day 0 of AZD1222 vaccination. As DNA, the CDR3 is TGCGCCAGCAGCCGAGCGGTGCCGGTCTCTGGAAACACCATATATTTT. It is translated as CASSRAVPVSGNTIYF.